These 25 T cell receptor beta chains came from one sample sequenced in a study of blood T cell repertoires in COVID-19. Repertoires were generated with immunoSEQ multiplex PCR, while TCRdb's copy carries only in-frame clones and drops some. In the table there are under 300,000 clones, 70% to 90% of which are singletons. The sequenced material came from peripheral blood. These TCRs come from an older woman with COVID-19, enrolled during active disease.

The chain joins TRBV6-5 to TRBJ1-6; possible D gene TRBD1, 5 bases. The CDR3 covers 13 residues. The ends were cut back, 8 bases at V and 9 bases at J, with 14 bases in the middle. Germline V lookup: CDR1 MNHEY, CDR2 SVGAGI. Here the CDR3 reads CASQITGSSPLHF. CDR3 in DNA: TGTGCCAGCCAAATCACAGGTTCTTCACCCCTCCACTTT.

This clone has just one count. V is TRBV6-5 and J is TRBJ2-5; D is possibly TRBD2 (6 bases). Germline V gene lookup returns CDR1 MNHEY and CDR2 SVGAGI. The CDR3 length is 12 residues. Between the trimmed V and J ends, which lost 7 bases and 3 bases, there was a span of 9 bases. The DNA for the CDR3 is TGTGCCAGCACCGGGGGAAAAGAGACCCAGTACTTC. Translated, it gives CASTGGKETQYF.

The gene calls are TRBV7-2 and TRBJ1-1; tentative D call: TRBD1 (6 bases). Trimming left V 0 bases short and J 0 bases short, with 11 bases between. Germline CDR1 reads SGHTA; CDR2 reads FQGNSA. The CDR3 covers 16 residues. The CDR3 loop is CASSLAAGALNTEAFF. The CDR3 region has the DNA TGTGCCAGCAGCTTAGCGGCAGGGGCCTTGAACACTGAAGCTTTCTTT.

The chain couples TRBV18 to TRBJ2-6, with D unclear. The CDR3 has 15 amino acids. Trimming shortened V by 2 bases and J by 2 bases, and 7 bases separated the two germline ends. Germline V gene lookup returns CDR1 KGHSH and CDR2 LQKENI. The CDR3: CASSPYSPGANVLTF. CDR3 nucleotide sequence: TGTGCCAGCTCACCATACAGCCCTGGGGCCAACGTCCTGACTTTC.

The V call is TRBV28, the J call TRBJ2-2; D perhaps matches TRBD1 (5 bases). The germline CDR1 and CDR2 sequences are MDHEN and SYDVKM. V was shortened by 10 bases and J by 0 bases, with 12 bases between the two germline ends. CDR3 length: 14 residues. DNA of the CDR3: TGTGCCATTCAGGACATAACGAACACCGGGGAGCTGTTTTTT. Residues: CAIQDITNTGELFF.

V and J are TRBV27 and TRBJ2-3; 7 nucleotides agree with TRBD1. Germline V gene data show CDR1 as MNHEY and CDR2 as SMNVEV (reference sequence). The CDR3 loop spans 14 amino acids. V lost 5 bases to trimming and J lost 2 bases; unmatched junction nucleotides: 4. CDR3 region: CASSRQGNTDTQYF. The CDR3 DNA is TGTGCCAGCAGTCGACAGGGTAACACAGATACGCAGTATTTT.

The J gene is TRBJ2-3, the V gene TRBV7-9; 7 bases map to TRBD2. Per the germline V gene, CDR1 is SEHNR and CDR2 is FQNEAQ (reference sequence). This CDR3 contains 18 residues. The V gene end was trimmed by 6 bases and the J gene end by 4 bases; junction bases not matched to a gene: 19. CDR3 protein: CASSPTFYREGSSDTQYF. CDR3 DNA sequence: TGTGCCAGCAGTCCAACTTTTTATAGGGAGGGGAGCTCAGATACGCAGTATTTT.

J is TRBJ1-2 and V is TRBV9; tentative D call: TRBD1 (6 bases). CDR1 is SGDLS, CDR2 YYNGEE, per germline. V was cut by 0 bases and J by 14 bases, with 20 bases left in between. This CDR3 comprises 14 residues. CDR3 coding DNA: TGTGCCAGCAGCGTAGAACTAGGGACAACCGACCCTACCTTC. It specifies CASSVELGTTDPTF. Drawing the rest from reference TRBV9 and TRBJ1-2, the complete variable domain is DSGVTQTPKHLITATGQRVTLRCSPRSGDLSVYWYQQSLDQGLQFLIQYYNGEERAKGNILERFSAQQFPDLHSELNLSSLELGDSALYFCASSVELGTTDPTFGSGTRLTVV.

The chain couples TRBV13 to TRBJ2-3; D perhaps matches TRBD1 (5 bases). Germline V CDR1 and CDR2: PRHDT, FYEKMQ (reference sequence). V gave up 5 bases and J gave up 0 bases, with 21 bases separating them. The CDR3 covers 18 residues. CDR3 amino acids: CASSPRPQGTLSTDTQYF. In DNA, the CDR3 is TGTGCCAGCAGCCCTCGCCCCCAGGGCACCCTTAGCACAGATACGCAGTATTTT.

A single count supports this clone. The chain couples TRBV7-2 to TRBJ2-7, with 9 bases identical to TRBD1. The CDR3 loop spans 15 amino acids. The germline CDR1 and CDR2 sequences are SGHTA and FQGNSA. J gave up 2 bases and V 5 bases, and 7 bases lay outside the gene matches. The CDR3 loop is CASSPGTGFAYEQYF. CDR3 nucleotides: TGTGCCAGCAGCCCCGGGACAGGGTTTGCCTACGAGCAGTACTTC.

The rearrangement uses TRBV4-1 and TRBJ1-3; 8 bases align to TRBD1. Germline CDR1 and CDR2: MGHRA and YSYEKL. Trimming cost V 1 base and J 8 bases; bases outside gene matches: 4. The CDR3 covers 14 residues. The CDR3 sequence is CASSQGQGIDTIYF. Here the CDR3 DNA reads TGCGCCAGCAGCCAAGGACAGGGGATAGACACCATATATTTT.

V is TRBV9 and J is TRBJ2-5; 15 bases map to TRBD2. This CDR3 spans 18 amino acids. CDR1 and CDR2 from the germline V gene are SGDLS and YYNGEE. With 0 bases clipped from V and 2 bases from J, the junction kept 5 bases outside the gene matches. The CDR3 DNA is TGTGCCAGCAGCGTAGGGACTAGCGGGGGGGCCCTTCAAGAGACCCAGTACTTC. As protein: CASSVGTSGGALQETQYF.

The chain employs TRBV21-1 and TRBJ1-2; the table's D call of TRBD1 was not tested on the DNA. TRBV21-1 has pseudogene status. The CDR3 runs to 15 residues. CDR3 nucleotide sequence: TGTGCCAGCAGCAAATTTCCCGACAGGGACGGGGGCTACACCTTC. It specifies CASSKFPDRDGGYTF.

This clone appeared once. The chain is built from TRBV5-8 and TRBJ2-7, with D possibly matching TRBD2 (5 bases). V lost 1 base and J 3 bases, leaving 11 bases between the germline ends. This CDR3 has 14 residues. CDR1 is SGHTS, CDR2 YDEGEE, per germline. In DNA form, the CDR3 reads TGTGCCAGCAGCTTGCTATCCGGGGTCTACGAGCAGTACTTC. Translation gives CASSLLSGVYEQYF.

The V and J genes are TRBV28 and TRBJ1-1; D gene uncertain. V was trimmed by 6 bases and J by 3 bases, leaving 8 bases between them. CDR1 is MDHEN and CDR2 is SYDVKM in the germline V gene. The CDR3 consists of 12 residues. The CDR3 protein is CASSLDYTEAFF. In DNA form, the CDR3 reads TGTGCCAGCAGCTTAGACTACACTGAAGCTTTCTTT.

This chain uses TRBV4-1 with TRBJ2-7; 7 nucleotides agree with TRBD2. Germline CDR1 reads MGHRA; CDR2 reads YSYEKL. The CDR3 is 13 amino acids. V lost 6 bases, J lost 5 bases, and 7 bases stayed unmatched. The CDR3 sequence is CASRNLAVDEQYF. The CDR3 coding sequence is TGCGCCAGCAGAAATCTAGCGGTAGACGAGCAGTACTTC.

This sequence joins TRBV10-3 and TRBJ1-2, with D possibly being TRBD1 (5 bases). This CDR3 spans 15 amino acids. Germline CDR1 ENHRY, CDR2 SYGVKD. V was trimmed by 4 bases and J by 4 bases, leaving 16 bases between them. The CDR3 nucleotides read TGTGCCATCAGTGCCCGACAGCAGGACGTCTATGGCTACACCTTC. It codes for CAISARQQDVYGYTF.

This clone was observed a single time. The V and J genes are TRBV19 and TRBJ1-6; D not resolved. From germline, CDR1 is LNHDA and CDR2 SQIVND (reference sequence). CDR3 length equals 15 residues. V was trimmed by 7 bases and J by 0 bases, leaving 10 bases between them. The CDR3 sequence: CASTALDSYNSPLHF. The CDR3, as DNA: TGTGCCAGTACGGCGCTAGACTCCTATAATTCACCCCTCCACTTT.

This rearrangement joins TRBV3-1 (or the pseudogene TRBV3-2) to TRBJ1-1; 7 bases align to TRBD1. The CDR3 is 12 amino acids. Germline loops: CDR1 LGHDT, CDR2 YNNKEL (reference sequence). The J segment lost 8 bases and the V segment lost 2 bases, leaving 2 bases of the junction unmatched. DNA for the CDR3: TGTGCCAGCAGCCAACGGGACAGAGAAGCTTTCTTT. Protein sequence: CASSQRDREAFF.

The genes are TRBV27 and TRBJ2-3, with TRBD1 as a possible D gene (6 bases). V shed 3 bases and J shed 2 bases, with 18 bases lying between them. This CDR3 contains 17 residues. CDR1 and CDR2 from the germline V gene are MNHEY and SMNVEV (reference sequence). The CDR3 here is CASSFTRPLGATDTQYF. The CDR3 DNA is TGTGCCAGCAGTTTTACCCGACCCCTGGGGGCCACAGATACGCAGTATTTT.

The CDR3 sequence: CASSTGQSDNQPQHF. The CDR3 nucleotides are TGTGCCAGCAGTACAGGACAGTCCGACAATCAGCCCCAGCATTTT. This chain links TRBV2 with TRBJ1-5; D perhaps matches TRBD1 (6 bases). V lost 5 bases and J 3 bases, leaving 14 bases between the germline ends. Germline CDR1 and CDR2: SNHLY and FYNNEI. The CDR3 has 15 amino acids.

The chain links TRBV5-1 to TRBJ2-3, with TRBD2 matching 11 bases. The CDR3 loop spans 14 amino acids. Germline V lookup: CDR1 SGHRS, CDR2 YFSETQ. The J segment lost 5 bases and the V segment lost 4 bases, leaving 3 bases of the junction unmatched. This CDR3 is CASSPGLAGDTQYF. Here the CDR3 DNA reads TGCGCCAGCAGCCCCGGACTAGCGGGAGATACGCAGTATTTT.

The CDR3: CASSQGTGTAYF. Here the CDR3 DNA reads TGTGCCAGCAGCCAAGGGACAGGGACGGCGTACTTC. V usage is TRBV3-1 (or the pseudogene TRBV3-2) and J usage is TRBJ2-4, with TRBD1 matching 8 bases. J lost 15 bases, V lost 1 base, and 5 bases had no gene match. Germline values: CDR1 LGHDT, CDR2 YNNKEL (reference sequence). There are 12 residues in the CDR3.

The rearrangement uses TRBV5-4 and TRBJ2-3, with 8 bases aligning to TRBD2. The CDR3 runs to 18 residues. V trimming: 3 bases; J trimming: 7 bases; junction bases outside the gene matches: 19. Germline V CDR1 and CDR2: SGHNT, YYREEE (reference sequence). Here the CDR3 reads CASSSGGSQGPSVNTQYF. The CDR3, as DNA: TGTGCCAGCAGCTCGGGGGGGAGTCAGGGACCCAGTGTAAATACGCAGTATTTT.

This chain connects TRBV9 to TRBJ2-3; 10 bases match TRBD2. Germline V CDR1 and CDR2: SGDLS, YYNGEE. Trimming took 1 base from V and 4 from J; bases not matched to a gene: 9. The CDR3 is made up of 17 amino acids. CDR3 in amino acids: CASSVSKAGGPADTQYF. The CDR3 DNA sequence: TGTGCCAGCAGCGTAAGTAAAGCGGGGGGGCCCGCAGATACGCAGTATTTT. Using reference TRBV9 and TRBJ2-3 for the parts outside the CDR3, the full variable domain is DSGVTQTPKHLITATGQRVTLRCSPRSGDLSVYWYQQSLDQGLQFLIQYYNGEERAKGNILERFSAQQFPDLHSELNLSSLELGDSALYFCASSVSKAGGPADTQYFGPGTRLTVL.